This T cell receptor (beta chain) comes out of a study of neoadjuvant nivolumab and ipilimumab in lung cancer. Generated by immunoSEQ multiplex PCR, the TCRdb table keeps only in-frame clones and is missing some. The table records roughly 49,000 clones, around 89% of them present only once. Germline V gives CDR1 LNHNV, CDR2 YYDKDF (reference sequence). The V gene lost 1 base and the J gene lost 1 base, with 8 bases spanning the gap. The length of the CDR3 is 14 residues. The specimen was blood, collected before neoadjuvant nivolumab, alone or with ipilimumab. The rearrangement joins TRBV15 to TRBJ2-7; no reliable D call. The source is an adult with non-small cell lung cancer. Some clones in this sample may be carry-over from other donors' samples. This CDR3 reads CATSRAPYSYEQYF. CDR3 coding DNA: TGTGCCACCAGCAGAGCTCCCTATTCCTACGAGCAGTACTTC.